The source of this TCR beta chain is a study of cytomegalovirus exposure and HLA in healthy donors. Whole-study findings and limits: A classifier reportedly called cytomegalovirus status with high sensitivity and specificity. Among CMV-associated TCR beta chains, most appeared HLA-restricted in a later analysis. A missense variant in DCLRE1C was later tied to TCR beta V- and J-gene trimming.

In the PCR, 60 Vbeta and 13 Jbeta primers were used. In the original analysis: Roughly 10 million shared chains were among some 80 million unique TCR beta chains counted in a later analysis. Assay used: immunoSEQ multiplex PCR; TCRdb lists only in-frame clones, some missing. The V and J calls and clone size are taken from that table; D and trimming were inferred from the DNA. The sample records approximately 100,000 clones, 79% being singletons. CDR3 size: 15 residues. Germline V gene data show CDR1 as LGHNA and CDR2 as YSLEER. The V and J ends lost 4 bases and 0 bases respectively, with 7 bases between them. As for this clone: Its antigen is still unknown.

The source of this sequence is a woman in her thirties or forties in good health and CMV-seronegative. The gene calls are TRBV4-3 and TRBJ2-6; D possibly corresponds to TRBD2 (6 bases). Sequencing used PBMCs. The CDR3 region has the DNA TGCGCCAGCAGCCCGGGGGTCTCTGGGGCCAACGTCCTGACTTTC. It yields the protein CASSPGVSGANVLTF.